This passage covers 9 T cell receptor beta chains from one sample sequenced in a study of radiation and T cells in renal cell carcinoma. Time point given: baseline pretreatment blood. Indicated treatment: 15 Gy SBRT to primary tumor, nephrectomy 4 weeks later. Clones were sequenced by immunoSEQ multiplex PCR, and TCRdb holds only the in-frame ones, with some missing. The sample lists about 130,000 clones; approximately 82% were seen once. The sample in question was blood, obtained from a patient whose treatment included radiotherapy and nephrectomy. The source is a woman aged 60-70 years with renal cell carcinoma.

The V and J genes are TRBV7-3 and TRBJ1-2, with 8 bases lining up with TRBD1. Germline V gene lookup returns CDR1 SGHTA and CDR2 FQGTGA. Losses at the gene ends were 1 base for V and 9 bases for J; bases not matched to a gene: 4. CDR3 length: 13 residues. The CDR3 protein is CASSLNQGASYTF. The CDR3 nucleotides read TGTGCCAGCAGCTTAAATCAGGGGGCAAGCTACACCTTC.

The chain has TRBV6-1 and TRBJ1-1; a possible D gene is TRBD1 (6 bases). Germline CDR1 and CDR2: MNHNS and SASEGT. The CDR3 loop spans 14 amino acids. The V and J ends lost 5 bases and 2 bases respectively, with 12 bases between them. The CDR3 DNA is TGTGCCAGCAGTACGGGGGACATCAACACTGAAGCTTTCTTT. Translating gives CASSTGDINTEAFF.

The V gene is TRBV4-1, the J gene TRBJ2-5, with 9 nucleotides matching TRBD1. The trim removed 1 base at V and 1 base at J, leaving 4 bases unmatched. This CDR3 contains 16 residues. Germline CDR1 reads MGHRA; CDR2 reads YSYEKL. CDR3 sequence: CASSQGLTGGQETQYF. Here the CDR3 DNA reads TGCGCCAGCAGCCAAGGGCTGACAGGGGGCCAAGAGACCCAGTACTTC.

CDR3 bases: TGTGCCAGACCTAACCCACCGGGACCGCTTGCGCCTGCAACTAATGAAAAACTGTTTTTT. Protein sequence: CARPNPPGPLAPATNEKLFF. The chain combines TRBV2 with TRBJ1-4, with D perhaps TRBD1 (5 bases). This CDR3 comprises 20 residues. Trimming removed 9 bases from V and 0 bases from J, with 29 bases in between. CDR1 is SNHLY, CDR2 FYNNEI, per germline.

This clone appeared once. The CDR3 DNA reads TGTGCCAGCAGCGTACCGGCAGGGCCCACCGGGGAGCTGTTTTTT. Encoded protein: CASSVPAGPTGELFF. The V gene is TRBV9, the J gene TRBJ2-2, with D possibly being TRBD1 (5 bases). Trimming pared 1 base from V and 4 bases from J, leaving 11 bases between. From germline, CDR1 is SGDLS and CDR2 YYNGEE. There are 15 residues in the CDR3.

A word on this clone: Other DNA sequences within the sample encode an identical CDR3. This chain's CDR3 is CASSLDLAGYTF. The CDR3 nucleotides are TGTGCCAGCAGCTTAGATCTCGCGGGCTACACCTTC. The gene calls are TRBV7-9 and TRBJ1-2; D ambiguous. The V and J ends lost 1 base and 8 bases respectively, with 8 bases between them. The CDR3 runs 12 residues. Germline V gene lookup returns CDR1 SEHNR and CDR2 FQNEAQ (reference sequence).

The chain's CDR3 is CASSLPPMDEKLFF. The DNA for the CDR3 is TGTGCCAGCAGTCTTCCCCCGATGGATGAAAAACTGTTTTTT. V usage is TRBV6-1 and J usage is TRBJ1-4; D is uncertain. CDR1 MNHNS and CDR2 SASEGT come from the germline V gene. The CDR3 covers 14 residues. V was shortened by 5 bases and J by 6 bases, with 13 bases between the two germline ends.

The gene calls are TRBV7-9 and TRBJ2-5, with 9 bases that match TRBD2. This CDR3 contains 13 residues. In germline, CDR1 is SEHNR, CDR2 FQNEAQ (reference sequence). With V trimmed by 6 bases and J by 5 bases, 4 bases remained unmatched. The CDR3, as DNA: TGTGCCAGCAGGGGGACTAGCTTGGAGACCCAGTACTTC. Translation gives CASRGTSLETQYF.

This sequence joins TRBV28 and TRBJ1-3; tentatively, D is TRBD1 (5 bases). CDR3 length equals 16 residues. The V end was cut by 2 bases, the J end by 3 bases, with 14 bases between. Germline assignment: CDR1 MDHEN and CDR2 SYDVKM. CDR3 amino acids: CASSLGLGVGGNTIYF. CDR3 nucleotide sequence: TGTGCCAGCAGTTTAGGGCTGGGGGTGGGTGGAAACACCATATATTTT.